This TCR beta chain was retrieved from a study of blood T cell repertoires in COVID-19. Study-wide background: There were acute and convalescent COVID-19 samples, and they came from the United States, Italy and Spain. PBMCs, B-cell-depleted T cells, or T cells provided the cDNA or gDNA that made up the material.

J was trimmed by 5 bases and V by 4 bases; bases with no gene match: 10. The CDR3 contains 15 residues. Germline V gene sequence: CDR1 SGHRS, CDR2 YFSETQ. Methods used by the authors: Reference gene primer amplification gave estimated nucleated cell counts. Only in-frame clones appear in the TCRdb table, and some are missing; sequencing was by immunoSEQ multiplex PCR. V, J and clone size reflect that table, while D and trimming were determined from the DNA. This table holds more than 50,000 clones, roughly 85% found once. The clonotype originates from a human donor in a cohort sampled during active COVID-19. The chain employs TRBV5-1 and TRBJ2-5; TRBD2 matches 8 bases. What was sequenced was peripheral blood. The CDR3 coding sequence is TGCGCCAGCAGCGTAGGTAGCGGGGACTGGGAGACCCAGTACTTC. Translated, it gives CASSVGSGDWETQYF.